Shown below are 19 T cell receptor beta chains from a single sample sequenced in a study of cytomegalovirus exposure and HLA in healthy donors. This table comes from immunoSEQ multiplex PCR, and its TCRdb copy is limited to in-frame clones, with some not included. The sample lists approximately 270,000 clones, approximately 86% occurring once. The sequencing input was PBMCs. The receptors come from a woman aged 18 to 35 in good health and CMV-seronegative.

The rearrangement uses TRBV4-1 and TRBJ1-4; the match to TRBD1 covers 9 bases. V shed 3 bases and J 8 bases; nucleotides not matched to a gene: 4. Looked up from germline, CDR1 is MGHRA and CDR2 is YSYEKL. This CDR3 region has 14 residues. CDR3 DNA sequence: TGCGCCAGCAGCCAGGGACAGGGCGAGGAAAAACTGTTTTTT. Translating gives CASSQGQGEEKLFF.

V usage is TRBV13 and J usage is TRBJ2-7; perhaps TRBD1 as D (6 bases). The germline gives CDR1 PRHDT, CDR2 FYEKMQ (reference sequence). Trimming took 5 bases from V and 2 from J, leaving 19 bases between them. The CDR3 runs to 16 residues. The chain's CDR3 is CASSGLGGESPYEQYF. CDR3 nucleotide sequence: TGTGCCAGCAGCGGCTTAGGGGGAGAGTCTCCCTACGAGCAGTACTTC.

The chain employs TRBV5-5 and TRBJ1-5; D gene unclear. There are 14 residues in the CDR3. V was trimmed by 2 bases and J by 7 bases, leaving 13 bases between them. Germline assignment: CDR1 SGHKS and CDR2 YYEKEE (reference sequence). The CDR3 sequence is CASSFMGGPQPQHF. The CDR3 nucleotides are TGTGCCAGCAGCTTTATGGGCGGGCCCCAGCCCCAGCATTTT. Together with reference TRBV5-5 and TRBJ1-5, the CDR3 gives the full variable domain: DAGVTQSPTHLIKTRGQQVTLRCSPISGHKSVSWYQQVLGQGPQFIFQYYEKEERGRGNFPDRFSARQFPNYSSELNVNALLLGDSALYLCASSFMGGPQPQHFGDGTRLSIL.

This chain uses TRBV20-1 with TRBJ1-1; a possible D gene is TRBD1 (6 bases). This CDR3 comprises 9 residues. CDR1 is DFQATT and CDR2 is SNEGSKA in the germline V gene (reference sequence). CDR3 nucleotide sequence: TGCACTCTGGGGGCACAAGCTTTCTTT. Amino acid sequence: CTLGAQAFF.

The rearrangement joins TRBV27 to TRBJ1-3; no clear D gene. Per germline, CDR1 MNHEY and CDR2 SMNVEV (reference sequence). V dropped 6 bases and J dropped 3 bases, with 12 bases sitting between them. The CDR3 is made up of 14 amino acids. CDR3 DNA sequence: TGTGCCAGCAGACCCCGGGAAGTTGGAAACACCATATATTTT. Its translation: CASRPREVGNTIYF.

In DNA, the CDR3 is TGCGCCAGCAGCCAACTTCAAGCGGGGGGTGAGGAGACCCAGTACTTC. Protein product: CASSQLQAGGEETQYF. The chain is built from TRBV4-1 and TRBJ2-5; 9 bases line up with TRBD2. In germline, CDR1 is MGHRA, CDR2 YSYEKL. Trimming at V came to 2 bases and at J to 5 bases, leaving 9 bases not matched to a gene. This CDR3 has 16 residues.

The chain combines TRBV27 with TRBJ2-3; TRBD2 matches at 8 bases. The germline CDR1 and CDR2 sequences are MNHEY and SMNVEV (reference sequence). The CDR3 runs 14 residues. J gave up 2 bases and V 7 bases, and 5 bases lay outside the gene matches. The DNA for the CDR3 is TGTGCCAGCATGGGCGGGAGGTACACAGATACGCAGTATTTT. This gives the protein CASMGGRYTDTQYF.

The V and J genes are TRBV29-1 and TRBJ1-4; possibly TRBD1 for D (5 bases). The V and J ends lost 4 bases and 8 bases respectively, with 11 bases between them. CDR1 and CDR2 from the germline V gene are SQVTM and ANQGSEA. The length of the CDR3 is 12 residues. CDR3: CSVAGGEEKLFF. The DNA of the CDR3 is TGCAGCGTTGCCGGGGGAGAGGAAAAACTGTTTTTT.

This chain connects TRBV7-2 to TRBJ2-3; 10 positions agree with TRBD2. Trimming cost V 5 bases and J 3 bases; bases outside gene matches: 5. From germline, CDR1 is SGHTA and CDR2 FQGNSA. The CDR3 contains 15 residues. The CDR3, as DNA: TGTGCCAGCAGCCGCGGACTAGCGGTTACAGATACGCAGTATTTT. Encoded protein: CASSRGLAVTDTQYF.

The V gene is TRBV25-1, the J gene TRBJ2-1, with 8 bases lining up with TRBD1. The CDR3 sequence is 12 residues long. CDR1 is MGHDK and CDR2 is SYGVNS in the germline V gene. Germline trimming cut 3 bases from V and 10 bases from J; bases unmatched to any gene: 2. The CDR3 sequence: CASSERDREQFF. The CDR3, as DNA: TGTGCCAGCAGTGAGAGGGACAGGGAGCAGTTCTTC.

The chain couples TRBV6-5 to TRBJ1-5; 10 bases map to TRBD1. The CDR3 consists of 15 residues. V lost 6 bases to trimming and J lost 6 bases; unmatched junction nucleotides: 8. Per germline, CDR1 MNHEY and CDR2 SVGAGI. The CDR3 region is CASRRTGGMGQPQHF. CDR3 sequence (DNA): TGTGCCAGCAGGCGGACAGGGGGAATGGGTCAGCCCCAGCATTTT.

The V and J genes are TRBV30 and TRBJ1-1; a weak D match, TRBD1 (5 bases). Germline values: CDR1 GTSNPN, CDR2 SVGIG (reference sequence). V lost 4 bases and J lost 1, with 16 bases in between. There are 15 residues in the CDR3. The DNA of the CDR3 is TGTGCCTGGAAGGGAAGGTCTGGGGCGAACACTGAAGCTTTCTTT. Protein: CAWKGRSGANTEAFF.

This chain joins TRBV7-9 and TRBJ1-3; D ambiguous. Germline loops: CDR1 SEHNR, CDR2 FQNEAQ (reference sequence). The CDR3 covers 14 residues. Trimming cost V 5 bases and J 2 bases, with 10 bases left between them. This chain's CDR3 is CASSPTPTGNTIYF. CDR3 nucleotides: TGTGCCAGCAGCCCGACTCCGACTGGAAACACCATATATTTT.

The J gene is TRBJ1-2, the V gene TRBV27; D is perhaps TRBD1 (5 bases). The V and J ends lost 7 bases and 8 bases respectively, with 23 bases between them. This CDR3 contains 15 residues. Germline loops: CDR1 MNHEY, CDR2 SMNVEV (reference sequence). CDR3 loop: CASIRRQFASGGYTF. DNA of the CDR3: TGTGCCAGCATCCGGAGACAGTTTGCCTCTGGGGGCTACACCTTC.

This chain uses TRBV18 with TRBJ1-1; maybe TRBD1 (5 bases). CDR1 and CDR2 from the germline V gene are KGHSH and LQKENI. Trimming took 2 bases from V and 7 from J, leaving 14 bases between them. This CDR3 is built from 14 residues. The CDR3 nucleotides read TGTGCCAGCTCACCAGGGGCAGGGCAACTTGAAGCTTTCTTT. Its protein product is CASSPGAGQLEAFF.

This chain joins TRBV28 and TRBJ1-2; D perhaps matches TRBD1 (5 bases). Germline V lookup: CDR1 MDHEN, CDR2 SYDVKM. The CDR3 runs 13 residues. Trimming took off 4 bases at V and 5 bases at J, with 11 bases between the two ends. CDR3 coding DNA: TGTGCCAGCAGTTCTCAGGACATGTATGGCTACACCTTC. Translated, it gives CASSSQDMYGYTF.

The V call is TRBV10-3, the J call TRBJ1-2; 12 nucleotides agree with TRBD1. CDR3 size: 16 residues. The germline CDR1 and CDR2 sequences are ENHRY and SYGVKD. J was trimmed by 8 bases and V by 0 bases; bases with no gene match: 7. The CDR3 sequence: CAISESRGTGGVGYTF. The CDR3 coding sequence is TGTGCCATCAGTGAGTCTAGAGGGACAGGGGGCGTAGGCTACACCTTC.

V is TRBV30 and J is TRBJ1-1; unclear D gene. V gave up 3 bases and J gave up 2 bases, with 19 bases separating them. Germline V gene sequence: CDR1 GTSNPN, CDR2 SVGIG (reference sequence). The CDR3 is 16 residues long. The CDR3 nucleotides are TGTGCCTGGAGAGACCTCGGGATAGGTCCCAACACTGAAGCTTTCTTT. Amino acids: CAWRDLGIGPNTEAFF.

This chain links TRBV5-5 with TRBJ1-1; 8 bases agree with TRBD1. This CDR3 contains 14 residues. CDR1 and CDR2 (germline): SGHKS, YYEKEE (reference sequence). V lost 3 bases and J lost 7; bases outside the gene matches: 8. The CDR3 DNA follows: TGTGCCAGCAGCTCCGAAGGACAGGGCGTTGAAGCTTTCTTT. It encodes CASSSEGQGVEAFF. The full variable domain, its missing parts supplied by reference TRBV5-5 and TRBJ1-1, is DAGVTQSPTHLIKTRGQQVTLRCSPISGHKSVSWYQQVLGQGPQFIFQYYEKEERGRGNFPDRFSARQFPNYSSELNVNALLLGDSALYLCASSSEGQGVEAFFGQGTRLTVV.